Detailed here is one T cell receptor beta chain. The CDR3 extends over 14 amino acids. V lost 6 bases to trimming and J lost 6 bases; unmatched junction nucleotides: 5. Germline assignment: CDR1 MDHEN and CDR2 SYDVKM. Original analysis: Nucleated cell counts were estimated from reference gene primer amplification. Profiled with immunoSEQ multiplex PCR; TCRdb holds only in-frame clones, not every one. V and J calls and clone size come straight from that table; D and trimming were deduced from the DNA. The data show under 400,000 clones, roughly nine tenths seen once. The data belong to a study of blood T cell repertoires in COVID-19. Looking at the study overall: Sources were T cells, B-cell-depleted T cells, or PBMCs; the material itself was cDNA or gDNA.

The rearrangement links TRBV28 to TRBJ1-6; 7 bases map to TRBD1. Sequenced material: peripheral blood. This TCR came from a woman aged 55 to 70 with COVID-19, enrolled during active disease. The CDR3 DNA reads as TGTGCCAGCAGCCGGACAGGAGTTAATTCACCCCTCCACTTT. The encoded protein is CASSRTGVNSPLHF.